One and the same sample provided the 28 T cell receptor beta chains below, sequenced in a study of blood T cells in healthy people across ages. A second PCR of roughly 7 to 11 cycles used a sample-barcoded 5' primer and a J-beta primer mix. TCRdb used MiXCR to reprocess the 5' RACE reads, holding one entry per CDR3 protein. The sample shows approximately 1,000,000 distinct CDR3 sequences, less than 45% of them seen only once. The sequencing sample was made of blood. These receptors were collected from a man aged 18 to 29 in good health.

CDR3 nucleotide sequence: TGCAGTGCTAGGAAGGCCAGGGCGATGAACACTGAAGCTTTCTTT. Encoded protein: CSARKARAMNTEAFF. The rearrangement uses TRBV20-1 and TRBJ1-1; TRBD1 might be the D (5 bases). Germline CDR1 and CDR2: DFQATT and SNEGSKA (reference sequence). V lost 3 bases, J lost 0 bases, and 14 bases lay in between. This CDR3 has 15 residues.

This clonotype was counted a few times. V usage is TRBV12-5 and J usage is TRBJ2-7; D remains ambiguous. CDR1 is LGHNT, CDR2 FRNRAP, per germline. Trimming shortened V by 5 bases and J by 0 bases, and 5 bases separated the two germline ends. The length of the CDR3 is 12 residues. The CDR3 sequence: CASGTSSYEQYF. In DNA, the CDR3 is TGTGCTAGTGGTACCAGCTCCTACGAGCAGTACTTC.

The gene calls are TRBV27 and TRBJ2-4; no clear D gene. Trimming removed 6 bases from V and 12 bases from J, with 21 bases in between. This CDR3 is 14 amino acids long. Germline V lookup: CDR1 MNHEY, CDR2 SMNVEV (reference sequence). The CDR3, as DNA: TGTGCCAGCAGCTCGACCGGTGGAGCCAAAAATCAGTACTTC. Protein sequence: CASSSTGGAKNQYF.

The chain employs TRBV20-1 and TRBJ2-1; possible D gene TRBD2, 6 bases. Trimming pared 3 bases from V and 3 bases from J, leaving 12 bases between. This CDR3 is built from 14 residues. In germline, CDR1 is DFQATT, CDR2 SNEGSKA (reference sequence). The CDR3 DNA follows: TGCAGTGCTAGCCTCGGGGGTGACTACAATGAGCAGTTCTTC. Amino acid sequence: CSASLGGDYNEQFF.

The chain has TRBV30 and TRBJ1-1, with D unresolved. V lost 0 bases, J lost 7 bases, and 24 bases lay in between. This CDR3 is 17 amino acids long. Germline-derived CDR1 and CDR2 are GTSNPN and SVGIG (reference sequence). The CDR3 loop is CAWSVPRGSISQIEAFF. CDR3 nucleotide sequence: TGTGCCTGGAGTGTACCCCGAGGGTCCATTTCCCAGATTGAAGCTTTCTTT.

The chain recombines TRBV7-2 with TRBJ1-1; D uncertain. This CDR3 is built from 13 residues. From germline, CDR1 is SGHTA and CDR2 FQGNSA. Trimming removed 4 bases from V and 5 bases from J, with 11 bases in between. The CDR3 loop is CASSSPSTTEAFF. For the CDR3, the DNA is TGTGCCAGCAGCTCCCCCAGCACTACTGAAGCTTTCTTT.

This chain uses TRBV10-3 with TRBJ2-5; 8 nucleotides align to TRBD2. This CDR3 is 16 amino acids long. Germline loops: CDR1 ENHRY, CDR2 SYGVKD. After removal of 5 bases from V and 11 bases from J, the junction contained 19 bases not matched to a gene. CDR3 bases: TGTGCCATCAGTCTGCTGAAGGGACTAGACAGCGATGAGCAGTACTTC. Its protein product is CAISLLKGLDSDEQYF.

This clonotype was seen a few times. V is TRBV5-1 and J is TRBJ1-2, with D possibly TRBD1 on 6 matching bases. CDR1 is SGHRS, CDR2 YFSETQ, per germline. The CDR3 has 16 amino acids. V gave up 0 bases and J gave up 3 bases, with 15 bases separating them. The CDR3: CASSLGGGKADYGYTF. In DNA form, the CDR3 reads TGCGCCAGCAGCTTGGGAGGGGGAAAGGCGGACTATGGCTACACCTTC.

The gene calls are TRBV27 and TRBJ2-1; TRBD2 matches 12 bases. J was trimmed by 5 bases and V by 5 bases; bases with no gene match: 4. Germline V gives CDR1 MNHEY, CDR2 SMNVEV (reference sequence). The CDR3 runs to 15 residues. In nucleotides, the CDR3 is TGTGCCAGCAGTATAGGACTAGCGGGGAACAATGAGCAGTTCTTC. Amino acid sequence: CASSIGLAGNNEQFF.

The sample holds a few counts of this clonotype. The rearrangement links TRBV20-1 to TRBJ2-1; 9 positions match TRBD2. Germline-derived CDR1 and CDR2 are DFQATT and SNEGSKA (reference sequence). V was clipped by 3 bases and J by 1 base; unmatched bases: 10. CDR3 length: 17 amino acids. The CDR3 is CSASGYSGGRSYNEQFF. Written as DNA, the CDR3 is TGCAGTGCTAGCGGGTATAGCGGGGGTAGGTCCTACAATGAGCAGTTCTTC.

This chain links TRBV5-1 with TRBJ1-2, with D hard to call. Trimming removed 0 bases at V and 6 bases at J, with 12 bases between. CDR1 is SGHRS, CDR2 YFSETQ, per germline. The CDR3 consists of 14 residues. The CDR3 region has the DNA TGCGCCAGCAGCTTGGAGGACGTTTACCATGGCTACACCTTC. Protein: CASSLEDVYHGYTF.

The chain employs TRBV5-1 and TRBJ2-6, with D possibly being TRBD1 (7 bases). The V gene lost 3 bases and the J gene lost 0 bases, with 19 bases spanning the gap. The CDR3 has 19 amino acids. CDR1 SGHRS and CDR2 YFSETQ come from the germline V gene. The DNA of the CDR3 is TGCGCCAGCAGCTCCAAGGGGGGACAGCCCGACTCTGGGGCCAACGTCCTGACTTTC. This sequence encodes CASSSKGGQPDSGANVLTF.

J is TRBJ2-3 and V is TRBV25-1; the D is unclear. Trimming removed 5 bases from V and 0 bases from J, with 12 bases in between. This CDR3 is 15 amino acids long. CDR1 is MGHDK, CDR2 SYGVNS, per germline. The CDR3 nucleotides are TGTGCCAGCAGTCGGATGATTACTAGCACAGATACGCAGTATTTT. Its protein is CASSRMITSTDTQYF.

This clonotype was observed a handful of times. The CDR3 nucleotides are TGTGCCAGCAGTTTGACACAGGGGTGGAACAATGAGCAGTACTTC. Translating it yields CASSLTQGWNNEQYF. The chain joins TRBV7-9 to TRBJ2-5; 7 nucleotides line up with TRBD1. The germline V gene has CDR1 SEHNR and CDR2 FQNEAQ (reference sequence). This CDR3 region has 15 residues. Trimming removed 6 bases from V and 11 bases from J; junction bases left unmatched: 18.

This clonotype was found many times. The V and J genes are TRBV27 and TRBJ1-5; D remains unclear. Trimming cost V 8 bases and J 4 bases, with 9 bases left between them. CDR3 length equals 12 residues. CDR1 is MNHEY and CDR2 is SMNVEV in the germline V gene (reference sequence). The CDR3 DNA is TGTGCCAGCGGGGAAGTTAATCAGCCCCAGCATTTT. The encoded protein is CASGEVNQPQHF.

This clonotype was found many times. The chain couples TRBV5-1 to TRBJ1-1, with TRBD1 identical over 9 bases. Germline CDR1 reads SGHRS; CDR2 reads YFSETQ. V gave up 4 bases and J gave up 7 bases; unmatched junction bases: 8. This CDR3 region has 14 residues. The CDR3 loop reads CASSDTGGVNEAFF. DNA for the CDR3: TGCGCCAGCAGCGATACAGGGGGCGTGAATGAAGCTTTCTTT.

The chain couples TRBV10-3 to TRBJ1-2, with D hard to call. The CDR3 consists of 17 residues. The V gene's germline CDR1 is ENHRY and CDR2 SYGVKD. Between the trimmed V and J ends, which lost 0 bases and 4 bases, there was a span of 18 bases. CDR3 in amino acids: CAISESIFRPPGYGYTF. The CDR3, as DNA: TGTGCCATCAGTGAGTCGATCTTTAGGCCCCCCGGCTATGGCTACACCTTC.

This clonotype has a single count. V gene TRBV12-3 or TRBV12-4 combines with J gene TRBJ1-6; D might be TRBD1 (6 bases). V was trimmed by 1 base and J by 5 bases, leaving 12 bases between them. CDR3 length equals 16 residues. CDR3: CASSLGGAGHNSPLHF. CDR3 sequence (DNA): TGTGCCAGCAGTTTAGGGGGGGCAGGGCATAATTCACCCCTCCACTTT.

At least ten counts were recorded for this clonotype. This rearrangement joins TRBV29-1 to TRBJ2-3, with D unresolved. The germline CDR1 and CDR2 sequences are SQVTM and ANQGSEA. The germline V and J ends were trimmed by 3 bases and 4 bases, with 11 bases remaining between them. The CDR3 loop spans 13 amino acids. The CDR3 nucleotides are TGCAGCGTTGACGCGGTTGAAGCAGATACGCAGTATTTT. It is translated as CSVDAVEADTQYF.

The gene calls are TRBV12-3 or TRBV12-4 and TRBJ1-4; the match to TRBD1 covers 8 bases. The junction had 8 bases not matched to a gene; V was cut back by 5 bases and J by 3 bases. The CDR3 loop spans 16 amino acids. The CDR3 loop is CASSRSDRGANEKLFF. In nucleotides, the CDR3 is TGTGCCAGCAGTCGATCCGACAGGGGAGCTAATGAAAAACTGTTTTTT.

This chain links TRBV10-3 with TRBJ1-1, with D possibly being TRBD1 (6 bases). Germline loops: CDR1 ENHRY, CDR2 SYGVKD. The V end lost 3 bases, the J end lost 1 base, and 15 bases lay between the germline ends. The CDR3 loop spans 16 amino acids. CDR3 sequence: CAISDPPGHQNTEAFF. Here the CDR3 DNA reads TGTGCCATCAGTGATCCTCCGGGACACCAGAACACTGAAGCTTTCTTT.

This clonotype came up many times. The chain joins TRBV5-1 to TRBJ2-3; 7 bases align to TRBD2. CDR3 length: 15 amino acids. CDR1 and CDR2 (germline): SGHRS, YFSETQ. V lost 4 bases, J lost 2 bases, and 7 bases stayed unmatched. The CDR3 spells CASSSGTIDTDTQYF. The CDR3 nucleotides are TGCGCCAGCAGCAGCGGGACCATCGACACAGATACGCAGTATTTT.

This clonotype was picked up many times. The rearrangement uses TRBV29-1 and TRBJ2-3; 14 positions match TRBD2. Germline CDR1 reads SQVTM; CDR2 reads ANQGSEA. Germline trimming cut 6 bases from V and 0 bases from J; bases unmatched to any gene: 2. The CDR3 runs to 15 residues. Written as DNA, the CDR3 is TGCAGCGTGGGACTAGCGGGGGTTAGCACAGATACGCAGTATTTT. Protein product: CSVGLAGVSTDTQYF.

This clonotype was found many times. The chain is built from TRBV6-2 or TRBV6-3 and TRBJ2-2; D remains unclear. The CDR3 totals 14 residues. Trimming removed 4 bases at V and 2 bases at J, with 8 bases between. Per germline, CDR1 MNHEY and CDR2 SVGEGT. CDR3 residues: CASSWTVNTGELFF. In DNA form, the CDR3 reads TGTGCCAGCAGTTGGACGGTTAACACCGGGGAGCTGTTTTTT.

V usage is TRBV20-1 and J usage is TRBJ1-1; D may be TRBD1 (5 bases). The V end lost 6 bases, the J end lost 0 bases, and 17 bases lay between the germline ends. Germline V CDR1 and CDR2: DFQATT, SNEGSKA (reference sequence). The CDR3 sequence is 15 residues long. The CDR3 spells CSAVDSGQLNTEAFF. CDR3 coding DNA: TGCAGTGCCGTTGACTCGGGGCAGCTGAACACTGAAGCTTTCTTT.

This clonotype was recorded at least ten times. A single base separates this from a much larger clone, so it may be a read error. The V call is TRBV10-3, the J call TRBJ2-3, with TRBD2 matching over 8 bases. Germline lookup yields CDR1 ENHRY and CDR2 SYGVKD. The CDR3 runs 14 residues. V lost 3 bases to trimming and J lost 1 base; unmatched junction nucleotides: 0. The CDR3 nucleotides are TGTGCCATCAGTGACGGGGGGGGCACAGATACGCAGTATTTT. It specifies CAISDGGGTDTQYF.

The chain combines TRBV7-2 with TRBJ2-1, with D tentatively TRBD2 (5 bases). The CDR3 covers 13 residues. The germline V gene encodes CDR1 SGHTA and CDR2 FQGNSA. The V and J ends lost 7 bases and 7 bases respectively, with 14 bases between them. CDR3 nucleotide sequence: TGTGCCAGCACCACCGCGGGCGGTAATGAGCAGTTCTTC. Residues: CASTTAGGNEQFF.

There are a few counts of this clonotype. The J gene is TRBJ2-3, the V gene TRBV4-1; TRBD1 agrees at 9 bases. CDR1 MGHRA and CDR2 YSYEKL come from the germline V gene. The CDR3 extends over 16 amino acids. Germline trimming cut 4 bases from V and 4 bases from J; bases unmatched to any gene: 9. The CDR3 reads CASSRSTGGGSDTQYF. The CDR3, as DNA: TGCGCCAGCAGCCGTTCCACAGGGGGCGGCTCAGATACGCAGTATTTT.